The clone carrying this TCR beta chain was picked up many times. V was pared by 3 bases and J by 6 bases, with 9 bases of the junction left unmatched. Germline V gene sequence: CDR1 GTSNPN, CDR2 SVGIG (reference sequence). The CDR3 consists of 14 residues. These data belong to a study of T cells in Graves' hyperthyroidism and ophthalmopathy. RNA transcripts yielded amplified TCR beta CDR3 regions. A set of HTBI primers served as the primers for a first-round RT-PCR of the TCR CDR3. TCRdb passed the multiplex PCR reads through MiXCR, listing each CDR3 protein once. Among about 480,000 distinct CDR3 sequences listed, about 15% were seen once.

Material: blood. The receptor was derived from a woman aged 18-29 years with Graves' hyperthyroidism. This sequence joins TRBV30 and TRBJ1-1; 8 bases are shared with TRBD1. CDR3 sequence reads: CAWSGQGLGAEAFF. CDR3 in DNA: TGTGCCTGGAGCGGACAGGGTTTGGGGGCTGAAGCTTTCTTT.